The 27 T cell receptor beta chains below were found in one sample sequenced in a study of blood T cell repertoires in COVID-19. The assay was immunoSEQ multiplex PCR, and TCRdb's table has in-frame clones only and misses some. The repertoire includes a few hundred thousand clones, approximately 90% of them detected once, and about 0.83% sits in the top ten. Specimen: PBMCs or T cells enriched from blood (not recorded which). The receptors shown here come from a woman aged 40-49 years who had been exposed to COVID-19.

CDR3 region: CASSSPGLTEAFF. The DNA for the CDR3 is TGTGCCAGCAGCAGCCCAGGTCTCACTGAAGCTTTCTTT. J is TRBJ1-1 and V is TRBV7-3, with D hard to call. Germline-derived CDR1 and CDR2 are SGHTA and FQGTGA. The CDR3 loop spans 13 amino acids. Trimming took 5 bases from V and 4 from J, leaving 11 bases between them.

The CDR3 sequence: CASSSDRDYGYTF. For the CDR3, the DNA is TGTGCCAGCAGCTCCGACAGGGACTATGGCTACACCTTC. J is TRBJ1-2 and V is TRBV11-1; 7 positions agree with TRBD1. The J segment lost 3 bases and the V segment lost 4 bases, leaving 2 bases of the junction unmatched. The CDR3 length is 13 residues. Germline V lookup: CDR1 SGHAT, CDR2 FQDESV (reference sequence).

The chain is built from TRBV7-2 and TRBJ1-6, with TRBD1 matching 7 bases. Germline loops: CDR1 SGHTA, CDR2 FQGNSA. The ends lost 5 bases at V and 11 bases at J; junction bases unmatched: 9. The CDR3 has 14 amino acids. CDR3 DNA: TGTGCCAGCAGCCCAGGGGGGATACTAACACCCCTCCACTTT. This sequence encodes CASSPGGILTPLHF.

The genes are TRBV9 and TRBJ1-2, with TRBD1 matching over 7 bases. This CDR3 is built from 14 residues. Germline trimming cut 3 bases from V and 3 bases from J; bases unmatched to any gene: 5. The germline V gene has CDR1 SGDLS and CDR2 YYNGEE. CDR3 residues: CASSDRGSDYGYTF. The CDR3 DNA follows: TGTGCCAGCAGCGACAGGGGTAGCGACTATGGCTACACCTTC.

The chain joins TRBV4-1 to TRBJ2-2; no firm D call. The V gene's germline CDR1 is MGHRA and CDR2 YSYEKL. V lost 1 base to trimming and J lost 4 bases, with 4 bases between them. The CDR3 totals 13 residues. CDR3 protein: CASSQGGTGELFF. CDR3 DNA: TGCGCCAGCAGCCAAGGAGGCACCGGGGAGCTGTTTTTT.

Remarks on this clone: Relative to the germline gene, one junction end is altered; a read error may explain this. The CDR3 DNA is TGTGCTAGCAGCATTGACAGGGTCAATGAGCAGTTCTTC. Translating it yields CASSIDRVNEQFF. This chain links TRBV7-7 with TRBJ2-1; 7 bases map to TRBD1. The CDR3 runs 13 residues. CDR1 and CDR2 (germline): SSHAT, FNYEAQ (reference sequence).

The rearrangement uses TRBV10-3 and TRBJ2-1, with 9 positions matching TRBD2. The V segment lost 3 bases and the J segment 8 bases; nucleotides outside the gene matches: 5. Germline V gene data show CDR1 as ENHRY and CDR2 as SYGVKD. There are 14 residues in the CDR3. CDR3 sequence: CAISDLAGRDEQFF. The CDR3 region has the DNA TGTGCCATCAGTGATCTAGCGGGACGGGATGAGCAGTTCTTC.

The chain joins TRBV19 to TRBJ1-4; no clear D. CDR1 LNHDA and CDR2 SQIVND come from the germline V gene (reference sequence). Between the trimmed V and J ends, which lost 5 bases and 11 bases, there was a span of 21 bases. The CDR3 covers 15 residues. The CDR3 is CASSLLMATAPKLFF. CDR3 sequence (DNA): TGTGCCAGTAGTCTACTAATGGCGACGGCCCCGAAACTGTTTTTT.

V gene TRBV3-1 (or the pseudogene TRBV3-2) combines with J gene TRBJ1-1; D is undetermined. Germline assignment: CDR1 LGHDT and CDR2 YNNKEL (reference sequence). V shed 4 bases and J shed 0 bases, with 12 bases lying between them. The CDR3 runs to 15 residues. DNA of the CDR3: TGTGCCAGCAGCCCCCGTTGGGAGCTGAACACTGAAGCTTTCTTT. Encoded protein: CASSPRWELNTEAFF.

The chain combines TRBV2 with TRBJ2-1, with 7 nucleotides matching TRBD1. Germline trimming cut 6 bases from V and 4 bases from J; bases unmatched to any gene: 0. The germline V gene has CDR1 SNHLY and CDR2 FYNNEI. This CDR3 contains 12 residues. The CDR3 spells CASRGQYNEQFF. The CDR3 DNA is TGTGCCAGCAGGGGACAGTACAATGAGCAGTTCTTC.

The chain employs TRBV27 and TRBJ2-7, with D uncertain. The germline V and J ends were trimmed by 5 bases and 3 bases, with 11 bases remaining between them. The CDR3 contains 13 residues. Germline V gene data show CDR1 as MNHEY and CDR2 as SMNVEV (reference sequence). This CDR3 is CASSQTSSYEQYF. The CDR3 DNA sequence: TGTGCCAGCAGTCAGACCTCTAGCTACGAGCAGTACTTC.

The chain employs TRBV6-2 or TRBV6-3 and TRBJ2-7; TRBD1 matches at 10 bases. The J segment lost 5 bases and the V segment lost 0 bases, leaving 10 bases of the junction unmatched. Germline assignment: CDR1 MNHEY and CDR2 SVGEGT. The CDR3 is 17 amino acids. The CDR3 region is CASSYSIPGQGVNEQYF. DNA of the CDR3: TGTGCCAGCAGTTACTCAATACCCGGACAGGGGGTCAACGAGCAGTACTTC.

The genes are TRBV3-1 (or the pseudogene TRBV3-2) and TRBJ2-5; D might be TRBD2 (7 bases). The germline V gene encodes CDR1 LGHDT and CDR2 YNNKEL (reference sequence). V was cut by 2 bases and J by 6 bases, with 22 bases left in between. This CDR3 has 17 residues. CDR3 nucleotides: TGTGCCAGCAGCCAAAGATTTCCCCCGGGGGGCCCCCAGACCCAGTACTTC. Protein sequence: CASSQRFPPGGPQTQYF.

As concerns this clone: One junction end disagrees with the germline gene, perhaps due to a read error. Additional DNA sequences in this sample encode the identical CDR3. This sequence joins TRBV19 and TRBJ1-5, with no clear D. Germline V gene data show CDR1 as LNHDA and CDR2 as SQIVND (reference sequence). The CDR3 is made up of 13 amino acids. The CDR3 protein is CASSIAGNQPQHF. The CDR3 DNA reads TGTGCCAGTAGCATAGCAGGCAATCAGCCCCAGCATTTT.

Only one count was recorded for this clone. V and J are TRBV3-1 (or the pseudogene TRBV3-2) and TRBJ2-1; D is perhaps TRBD2 (6 bases). V gave up 0 bases and J gave up 15 bases, with 18 bases separating them. This CDR3 region has 14 residues. Germline values: CDR1 LGHDT, CDR2 YNNKEL (reference sequence). This CDR3 is CASSQDLSGTRGFF. CDR3 sequence (DNA): TGTGCCAGCAGCCAAGATCTTTCGGGGACTCGAGGGTTCTTC.

This clone was counted a single time. The V call is TRBV7-3, the J call TRBJ2-3, with D perhaps TRBD1 (6 bases). Germline CDR1 SGHTA, CDR2 FQGTGA. V lost 5 bases to trimming and J lost 3 bases, with 12 bases between them. The CDR3 has 14 residues. CDR3 bases: TGTGCCAGCAGCCCAGACAGGACGACAGATACGCAGTATTTT. This gives the protein CASSPDRTTDTQYF. The full variable domain, with the rest looked up from reference TRBV7-3 and TRBJ2-3, is GAGVSQTPSNKVTEKGKYVELRCDPISGHTALYWYRQSLGQGPEFLIYFQGTGAADDSGLPNDRFFAVRPEGSVSTLKIQRTERGDSAVYLCASSPDRTTDTQYFGPGTRLTVL.

This clone has at least ten counts. The chain combines TRBV28 with TRBJ2-3, with D possibly TRBD2 on 5 matching bases. This CDR3 has 14 residues. The germline V and J ends were trimmed by 4 bases and 10 bases, with 18 bases remaining between them. Germline CDR1 and CDR2: MDHEN and SYDVKM. This chain's CDR3 is CASSSIAPTASQYF. The CDR3 nucleotides are TGTGCCAGCAGTTCTATAGCGCCAACGGCATCGCAGTATTTT.

The chain combines TRBV5-1 with TRBJ2-2; 7 bases agree with TRBD2. The J segment lost 4 bases and the V segment lost 6 bases, leaving 9 bases of the junction unmatched. The CDR3 totals 15 residues. Germline loops: CDR1 SGHRS, CDR2 YFSETQ. CDR3: CASTSSGTSTGELFF. The CDR3 bases are TGCGCCAGCACTTCGAGCGGGACGTCCACCGGGGAGCTGTTTTTT.

The genes are TRBV19 and TRBJ1-2, with a possible D match to TRBD1 (5 bases). Germline-derived CDR1 and CDR2 are LNHDA and SQIVND (reference sequence). Trimming took off 7 bases at V and 7 bases at J, with 19 bases between the two ends. The CDR3 length is 14 residues. CDR3: CASTDPAGFSGYTF. The CDR3 bases are TGTGCCAGTACCGACCCGGCAGGGTTTAGTGGCTACACCTTC.

This clone appeared a single time. The V and J genes are TRBV7-2 and TRBJ1-1; possible D gene TRBD1, 6 bases. With 5 bases removed from V and 0 bases from J, the gap between germline ends came to 16 bases. The CDR3 runs 16 residues. The V gene's germline CDR1 is SGHTA and CDR2 FQGNSA. CDR3 sequence reads: CASSVYRERMNTEAFF. The CDR3, as DNA: TGTGCCAGCAGCGTCTACAGGGAGCGGATGAACACTGAAGCTTTCTTT.

The table lists this clone with a few counts. This chain joins TRBV6-5 and TRBJ1-1; D is ambiguous. This CDR3 is 16 amino acids long. Germline V lookup: CDR1 MNHEY, CDR2 SVGAGI. V was clipped by 4 bases and J by 1 base, with 16 bases between them. The CDR3 loop reads CASSSQTLGRNTEAFF. The CDR3 bases are TGTGCCAGCAGTTCCCAAACCCTCGGGAGGAACACTGAAGCTTTCTTT.

The chain is built from TRBV5-1 and TRBJ2-1; TRBD2 matches at 10 bases. This CDR3 spans 16 amino acids. The J segment lost 9 bases and the V segment lost 4 bases, leaving 13 bases of the junction unmatched. The germline CDR1 and CDR2 sequences are SGHRS and YFSETQ. In nucleotides, the CDR3 is TGCGCCAGCAGCACGGGACTAGCGATTTCCCAGAGTGAGCAGTTCTTC. It codes for CASSTGLAISQSEQFF.

This clone was observed a single time. The V call is TRBV30, the J call TRBJ1-4; 7 positions agree with TRBD1. Trimming at V came to 2 bases and at J to 0 bases, leaving 3 bases not matched to a gene. CDR1 and CDR2 from the germline V gene are GTSNPN and SVGIG (reference sequence). CDR3 length: 15 residues. The CDR3 protein is CAWSTTGATNEKLFF. In DNA form, the CDR3 reads TGTGCCTGGAGTACCACAGGGGCAACTAATGAAAAACTGTTTTTT.

The V and J genes are TRBV12-3 or TRBV12-4 and TRBJ2-3, with D hard to call. The CDR3 spans 13 residues. Between the trimmed V and J ends, which lost 3 bases and 3 bases, there was a span of 7 bases. This chain's CDR3 is CASSLAVTDTQYF. DNA of the CDR3: TGTGCCAGCAGTTTGGCAGTTACAGATACGCAGTATTTT.

The chain uses TRBV9 and TRBJ1-6; 12 bases match TRBD1. CDR1 and CDR2 from the germline V gene are SGDLS and YYNGEE. With V trimmed by 4 bases and J by 9 bases, 11 bases remained unmatched. The CDR3 length is 17 residues. In nucleotides, the CDR3 is TGTGCCAGCAGCCCGCAGGCGGGACAGGGGGCGGGTTCACCCCTCCACTTT. This translates into CASSPQAGQGAGSPLHF.

The gene calls are TRBV19 and TRBJ2-1, with 12 bases that match TRBD2. The CDR3 totals 17 residues. V shed 3 bases, J shed 7 bases, and the junction held 10 bases outside the gene matches. CDR1 is LNHDA, CDR2 SQIVND, per germline (reference sequence). CDR3 protein: CASSIRGGTSGRNEQFF. The DNA for the CDR3 is TGTGCCAGTAGTATCCGGGGGGGGACTAGCGGGCGAAATGAGCAGTTCTTC. The whole variable domain, remainder taken from reference TRBV19 and TRBJ2-1, is DGGITQSPKYLFRKEGQNVTLSCEQNLNHDAMYWYRQDPGQGLRLIYYSQIVNDFQKGDIAEGYSVSREKKESFPLTVTSAQKNPTAFYLCASSIRGGTSGRNEQFFGPGTRLTVL.

The chain joins TRBV9 to TRBJ1-1; 7 nucleotides line up with TRBD1. V was clipped by 0 bases and J by 1 base; unmatched bases: 6. The CDR3 extends over 16 amino acids. The germline CDR1 and CDR2 sequences are SGDLS and YYNGEE. The CDR3 protein is CASSVDPGGGNTEAFF. CDR3 nucleotides: TGTGCCAGCAGCGTAGACCCAGGGGGTGGGAACACTGAAGCTTTCTTT.